These T cell receptor beta chains were read from a single sample in a study of blood T cell repertoires in COVID-19. This table comes from immunoSEQ multiplex PCR, and its TCRdb copy is limited to in-frame clones, with some not included. Of 200,000 to 250,000 clones in the sample, 70% to 90% were seen once. Source material: peripheral blood. These receptors were taken from a woman aged 30 to 39 who had recovered from COVID-19. Both conserved end residues are part of each CDR3. D genes are given only for firm matches. Clone size is shown for a subset of rows, as once, few, many or a class of expanded clone.

>TRBV13|NA|TRBD1|TRBJ2-5
CASSLGASRDRVSLIQETQYF
TGTGCCAGCAGCTTAGGGGCGTCCCGGGACAGGGTATCCCTGATACAAGAGACCCAGTACTTC
>TRBV21-1|NA|NA|TRBJ2-2
CASTLKGAGQLNTGELFF
TGTGCCAGCACCCTAAAGGGGGCCGGGCAATTGAACACCGGGGAGCTGTTTTTT
>TRBV2|NA|NA|TRBJ2-7
CASSESRSSYEQYF
TGTGCCAGCAGTGAATCGAGAAGCTCCTACGAGCAGTACTTC
>TRBV11-1|once|TRBD2|TRBJ2-3
CASSLISGGTDTQYF
TGTGCCAGCAGCTTAATTAGCGGGGGGACAGATACGCAGTATTTT
>TRBV7-3|NA|TRBD2|TRBJ2-1
CASSPRGVAGGAGEQFF
TGTGCCAGCAGCCCTCGGGGAGTAGCGGGGGGAGCTGGTGAGCAGTTCTTC
>TRBV3-1/TRBV3-2|few|NA|TRBJ2-6
CASSQDPRSGANVLTF
TGTGCCAGCAGCCAAGATCCGAGGTCTGGGGCCAACGTCCTGACTTTC
>TRBV7-2|NA|NA|TRBJ1-1
CASSLRSQLGAFF
TGTGCCAGCAGCTTAAGGTCCCAGCTAGGAGCTTTCTTT
>TRBV12-3/TRBV12-4|NA|NA|TRBJ2-2
CASSTQDTGELFF
TGTGCCAGCAGCACTCAAGACACCGGGGAGCTGTTTTTT
>TRBV27|NA|NA|TRBJ2-7
CASSPLRGLEAYEQYF
TGTGCCAGCAGTCCCCTAAGGGGGTTGGAAGCCTACGAGCAGTACTTC
>TRBV6-6|NA|NA|TRBJ1-3
CASSSLGPVGGNTIYF
TGTGCCAGCAGTTCCCTGGGCCCGGTTGGTGGAAACACCATATATTTT
>TRBV2|NA|TRBD1|TRBJ1-1
CASSEFLAGGAFF
TGTGCCAGCAGTGAATTTTTGGCAGGGGGGGCTTTCTTT
>TRBV7-9|NA|NA|TRBJ1-1
CATREDNTEAFF
TGTGCCACCCGGGAGGATAACACTGAAGCTTTCTTT
>TRBV27|NA|TRBD1|TRBJ1-2
CASSPRQGVDGYTF
TGTGCCAGCAGTCCACGACAGGGTGTTGATGGCTACACCTTC
>TRBV2|NA|TRBD2|TRBJ2-5
CASILAGLETQYF
TGTGCCAGCATCCTAGCGGGTTTGGAGACCCAGTACTTC
>TRBV19|NA|NA|TRBJ2-2
CASSSAGTNTGELFF
TGTGCCAGTAGTAGTGCAGGGACGAACACCGGGGAGCTGTTTTTT
>TRBV2|NA|TRBD1|TRBJ2-2
CASSDLVWGQGNTGELFF
TGTGCCAGCAGTGATTTAGTCTGGGGACAGGGGAACACCGGGGAGCTGTTTTTT
>TRBV7-2|NA|TRBD1|TRBJ1-2
CASSFGTGSVTEGYTF
TGTGCCAGCAGCTTCGGGACAGGGAGTGTCACAGAAGGCTACACCTTC
>TRBV7-5|NA|NA|TRBJ1-1
CARSSLRTGKAFF
TGTGCCAGAAGCTCCCTTAGGACAGGTAAAGCTTTCTTT
>TRBV6-5|NA|TRBD2|TRBJ2-3
CASSYGAGGITDTQYF
TGTGCCAGCAGTTACGGGGCGGGGGGAATCACAGATACGCAGTATTTT